This TCR beta chain was sequenced in a study of beta chain features in type 1 diabetes. Using CD45RO/CCR7/CD25/CD127/CD95/CD27, CD4+ naive, central memory, regulatory and stem cell-like memory cells were sorted. Expressed TCRB transcripts got sequenced, as all isolated RNA was reverse transcribed. Libraries were prepared by immunoSEQ multiplex PCR; TCRdb keeps only in-frame clonotypes and omits some of them. The sample lists approximately 340,000 clones; about 16% were seen once. CDR3 length: 14 residues. The V end lost 5 bases, the J end lost 0 bases, and 5 bases lay between the germline ends. Germline assignment: CDR1 LNHDA and CDR2 SQIVND (reference sequence). Study-wide points: A potential influence of HLA type upon TCRB rearrangement remained unresolved herein.

This clone showed up just a few times. The antigen remains unidentified. The sample was naive CD4+ T cells from blood. This receptor was identified in a woman younger than 30 in good health. This chain links TRBV19 with TRBJ2-6; D remains unclear. CDR3: CASSLFSGANVLTF. The CDR3 DNA sequence: TGTGCCAGTAGTCTATTCTCTGGGGCCAACGTCCTGACTTTC.